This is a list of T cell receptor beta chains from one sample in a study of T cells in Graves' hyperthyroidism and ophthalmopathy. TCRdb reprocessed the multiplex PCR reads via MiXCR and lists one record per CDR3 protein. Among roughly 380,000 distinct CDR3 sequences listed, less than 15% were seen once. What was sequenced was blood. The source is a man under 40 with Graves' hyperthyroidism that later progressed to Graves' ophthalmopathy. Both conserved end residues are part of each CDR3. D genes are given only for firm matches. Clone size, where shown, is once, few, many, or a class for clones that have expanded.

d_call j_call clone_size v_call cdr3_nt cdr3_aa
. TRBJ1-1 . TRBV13 TGTGCCAGCAGATTCGGGGGGCGAGGGACTGAAGCTTTCTTT CASRFGGRGTEAFF
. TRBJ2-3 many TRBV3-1 TGTGCCAGCACCCAAAGGGGGACAGATACGCAGTATTTT CASTQRGTDTQYF
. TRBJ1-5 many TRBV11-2 TGTGCCAGCAGCTTAGATCGGAGGGGGCCCCAGCATTTT CASSLDRRGPQHF
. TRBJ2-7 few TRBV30 TGTGCCTGGAGTGGGGGACTCCCCTACGAGCAGTACTTC CAWSGGLPYEQYF
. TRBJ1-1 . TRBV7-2 TGTGCCAGCAAACAGGGTGAGGCTTTCTTT CASKQGEAFF
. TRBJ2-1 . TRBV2 TGTGCCAGCAGTGAAGGTTACAATGAGCAGTTCTTC CASSEGYNEQFF
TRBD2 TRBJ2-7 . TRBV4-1 TGCGCCAGCAGCCAAGTGAGCGGGGCCCGTGTGGAGCAGTACTTC CASSQVSGARVEQYF
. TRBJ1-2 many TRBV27 TGTGCCAGCAGTTTATCGACCGGGTTCGATGTGCACGGCTACACCTTC CASSLSTGFDVHGYTF
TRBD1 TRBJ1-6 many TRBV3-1 TGTGCCAGCAGCCCAGGACAGGGATCACCCCTCCACTTT CASSPGQGSPLHF
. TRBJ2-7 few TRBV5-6 TGTGCCATCAGCTTGGCTATCGGCGGCGACCCGCTCTACGAGCAGTACTTC CAISLAIGGDPLYEQYF
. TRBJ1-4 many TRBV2 TGTGCCAGCAGTGAAATCAGAATAAATGAAAAACTGTTTTTT CASSEIRINEKLFF